What follows are 13 T cell receptor beta chains derived from one specimen sequenced in a study of T cells in localized non-small cell lung cancer. The repertoire was sequenced with immunoSEQ multiplex PCR; TCRdb's copy has only in-frame clones and lacks some. The sample records about 1,700 clones, more than 25% being singletons. The sequences come from normal lung tissue next to the tumor, collected before any cancer treatment. The receptors here all came from a male donor older than 55 with stage II squamous cell lung carcinoma.

By sample share, this clone is medium-sized (0.01 to 0.1%). The chain carries TRBV11-3 and TRBJ2-7; 12 bases map to TRBD2. The CDR3 runs to 16 residues. CDR1 is SGHNT, CDR2 YENEEA, per germline. V was pared by 2 bases and J by 6 bases, with 8 bases of the junction left unmatched. CDR3 in DNA: TGTGCCAGCAGCTTAAGACCTAGCGGGGGGGCCTCCGAGCAGTACTTC. Its translation is CASSLRPSGGASEQYF.

J is TRBJ2-1 and V is TRBV14; TRBD2 matches at 16 bases. V shed 2 bases, J shed 8 bases, and the junction held 12 bases outside the gene matches. The CDR3 has 19 amino acids. Germline lookup yields CDR1 SGHDN and CDR2 FVKESK. The CDR3 sequence is CASSQLPGLAGGPDDEQFF. CDR3 sequence (DNA): TGTGCCAGCAGCCAATTGCCGGGACTAGCGGGGGGGCCGGACGATGAGCAGTTCTTC.

By sample fraction, this clone is large. The chain links TRBV19 to TRBJ2-2, with unresolved D. This CDR3 region has 13 residues. The V gene lost 4 bases and the J gene lost 1 base, with 4 bases spanning the gap. Germline V lookup: CDR1 LNHDA, CDR2 SQIVND (reference sequence). CDR3 sequence (DNA): TGTGCCAGTAGTAGAAGGAACACCGGGGAGCTGTTTTTT. It is translated as CASSRRNTGELFF. The full variable domain, completed using reference TRBV19 and TRBJ2-2, is DGGITQSPKYLFRKEGQNVTLSCEQNLNHDAMYWYRQDPGQGLRLIYYSQIVNDFQKGDIAEGYSVSREKKESFPLTVTSAQKNPTAFYLCASSRRNTGELFFGEGSRLTVL.

In its sample, this clone is medium-sized. The chain is built from TRBV23-1 and TRBJ2-1, with 9 bases aligning to TRBD2. TRBV23-1 is labeled an ORF, and its function is uncertain. J gave up 10 bases and V 6 bases, and 7 bases lay outside the gene matches. This CDR3 has 13 residues. This CDR3 is CASSSRAGGEQFF. The CDR3 coding sequence is TGCGCCAGCAGCTCTCGAGCGGGGGGAGAGCAGTTCTTC.

This clone has only a few counts. The gene calls are TRBV14 and TRBJ2-7; no definite D call. Germline values: CDR1 SGHDN, CDR2 FVKESK. CDR3 length equals 13 residues. V lost 1 base and J lost 1, with 5 bases in between. CDR3 protein: CASSQADSYEQYF. In nucleotides, the CDR3 is TGTGCCAGCAGCCAAGCGGATTCCTACGAGCAGTACTTC.

The sample holds a few counts of this clone. The V call is TRBV6-8, the J call TRBJ1-5; D unresolved. Trimming left V 5 bases short and J 2 bases short, with 13 bases between. This CDR3 region has 15 residues. Germline V gene sequence: CDR1 MNHGY, CDR2 SAAAGT. CDR3 sequence (DNA): TGTGCCAGCAGTCCGCTGGGGTTTGGCAATCAGCCCCAGCATTTT. Residues: CASSPLGFGNQPQHF.

The chain recombines TRBV28 with TRBJ1-2, with D unresolved. There are 15 residues in the CDR3. Germline CDR1 is MDHEN and CDR2 is SYDVKM. The germline V and J ends were trimmed by 4 bases and 3 bases, with 15 bases remaining between them. In DNA form, the CDR3 reads TGTGCCAGCAGTTCCTCCGGAGGGCGAGACTATGGCTACACCTTC. As protein: CASSSSGGRDYGYTF.

Only a few counts were recorded for this clone. This rearrangement joins TRBV11-3 to TRBJ2-7; D ambiguous. Trimming pared 0 bases from V and 3 bases from J, leaving 18 bases between. This CDR3 region has 17 residues. Germline V gene lookup returns CDR1 SGHNT and CDR2 YENEEA. In DNA, the CDR3 is TGTGCCAGCAGCTTAGAGGCGGCCAACGGAAAGGGCTACGAGCAGTACTTC. As protein: CASSLEAANGKGYEQYF.

V gene TRBV25-1 combines with J gene TRBJ1-1; D gene uncertain. CDR3 length equals 15 residues. Germline V gives CDR1 MGHDK, CDR2 SYGVNS. The V and J ends lost 0 bases and 4 bases respectively, with 12 bases between them. CDR3 loop: CASSEYNPLGTEAFF. In DNA, the CDR3 is TGTGCCAGCAGTGAATACAACCCGCTGGGCACTGAAGCTTTCTTT.

By share, this clone ranks as medium-sized (0.01 to 0.1%). J is TRBJ2-7 and V is TRBV6-8; 8 positions agree with TRBD1. Germline V gene lookup returns CDR1 MNHGY and CDR2 SAAAGT. V trimming: 5 bases; J trimming: 6 bases; junction bases outside the gene matches: 12. CDR3 length: 15 residues. The CDR3 sequence: CASSDQLGTGSEQYF. The CDR3 DNA follows: TGTGCCAGCAGTGATCAGCTCGGGACAGGCAGCGAGCAGTACTTC.

This clone was counted only a few times. The V call is TRBV19, the J call TRBJ2-7; the D is unclear. The CDR3 is made up of 14 amino acids. V dropped 2 bases and J dropped 2 bases, with 10 bases sitting between them. Germline V gives CDR1 LNHDA, CDR2 SQIVND (reference sequence). This chain's CDR3 is CASSIRNRPYEQYF. CDR3 sequence (DNA): TGTGCCAGTAGTATAAGGAACCGACCCTACGAGCAGTACTTC.

This chain connects TRBV18 to TRBJ2-6; no reliable D call. Trimming removed 4 bases at V and 1 base at J, with 14 bases between. CDR3 size: 17 residues. CDR1 KGHSH and CDR2 LQKENI come from the germline V gene. The CDR3 loop is CASSQDFGSSGANVLTF. The CDR3 coding sequence is TGTGCCAGCTCACAAGATTTTGGAAGTTCTGGGGCCAACGTCCTGACTTTC.

The rearrangement uses TRBV29-1 and TRBJ1-2; D perhaps matches TRBD1 (5 bases). Germline V CDR1 and CDR2: SQVTM, ANQGSEA. V was trimmed by 0 bases and J by 4 bases, leaving 12 bases between them. There are 14 residues in the CDR3. The CDR3: CSVEEDEGIYGYTF. The CDR3 bases are TGCAGCGTTGAAGAGGATGAGGGGATCTATGGCTACACCTTC.